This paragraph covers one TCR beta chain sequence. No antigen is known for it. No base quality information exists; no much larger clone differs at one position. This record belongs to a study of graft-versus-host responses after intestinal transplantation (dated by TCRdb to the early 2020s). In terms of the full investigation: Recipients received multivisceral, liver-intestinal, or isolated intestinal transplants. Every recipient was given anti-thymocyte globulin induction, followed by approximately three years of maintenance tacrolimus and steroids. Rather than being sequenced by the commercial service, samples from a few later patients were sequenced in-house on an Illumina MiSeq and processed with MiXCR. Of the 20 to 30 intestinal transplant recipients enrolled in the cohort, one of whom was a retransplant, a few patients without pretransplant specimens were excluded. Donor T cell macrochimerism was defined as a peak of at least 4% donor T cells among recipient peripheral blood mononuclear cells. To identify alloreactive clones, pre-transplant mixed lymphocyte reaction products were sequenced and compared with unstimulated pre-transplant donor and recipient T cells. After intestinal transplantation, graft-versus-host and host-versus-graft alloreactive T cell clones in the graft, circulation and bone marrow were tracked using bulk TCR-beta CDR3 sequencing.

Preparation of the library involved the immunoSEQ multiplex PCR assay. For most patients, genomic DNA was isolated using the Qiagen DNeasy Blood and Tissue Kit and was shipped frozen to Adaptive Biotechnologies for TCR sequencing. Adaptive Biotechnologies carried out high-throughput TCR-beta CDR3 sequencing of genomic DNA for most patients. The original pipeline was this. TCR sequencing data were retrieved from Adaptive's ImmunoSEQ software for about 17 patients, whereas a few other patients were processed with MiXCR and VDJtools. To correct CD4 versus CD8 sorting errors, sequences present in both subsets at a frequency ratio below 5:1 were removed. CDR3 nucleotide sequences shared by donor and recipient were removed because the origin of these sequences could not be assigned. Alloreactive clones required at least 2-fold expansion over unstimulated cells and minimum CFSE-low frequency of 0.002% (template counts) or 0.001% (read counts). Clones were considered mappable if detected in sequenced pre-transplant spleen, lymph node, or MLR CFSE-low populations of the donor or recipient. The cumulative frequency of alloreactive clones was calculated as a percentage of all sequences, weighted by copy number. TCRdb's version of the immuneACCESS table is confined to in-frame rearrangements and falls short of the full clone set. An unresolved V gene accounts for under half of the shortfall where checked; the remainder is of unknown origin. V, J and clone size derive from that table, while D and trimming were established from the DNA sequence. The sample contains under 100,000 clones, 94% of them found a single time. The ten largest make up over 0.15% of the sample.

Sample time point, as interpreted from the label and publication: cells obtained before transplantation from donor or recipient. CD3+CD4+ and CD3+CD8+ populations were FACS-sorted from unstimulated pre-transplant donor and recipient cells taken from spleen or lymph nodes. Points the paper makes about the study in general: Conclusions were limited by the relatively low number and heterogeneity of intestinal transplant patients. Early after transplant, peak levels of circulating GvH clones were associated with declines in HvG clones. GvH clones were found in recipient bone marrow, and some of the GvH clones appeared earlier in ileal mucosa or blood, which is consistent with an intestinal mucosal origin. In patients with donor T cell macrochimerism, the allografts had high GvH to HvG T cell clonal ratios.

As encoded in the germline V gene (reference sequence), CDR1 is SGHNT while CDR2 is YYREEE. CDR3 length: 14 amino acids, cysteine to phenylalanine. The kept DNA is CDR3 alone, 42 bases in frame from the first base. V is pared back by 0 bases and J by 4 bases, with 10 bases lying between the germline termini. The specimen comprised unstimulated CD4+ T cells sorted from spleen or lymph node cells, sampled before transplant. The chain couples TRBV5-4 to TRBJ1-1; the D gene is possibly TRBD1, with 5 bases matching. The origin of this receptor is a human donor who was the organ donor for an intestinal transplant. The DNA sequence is TGTGCCAGCAGCTTGGGGGGCGCCAGCACTGAAGCTTTCTTT. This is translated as CASSLGGASTEAFF.